Here is one T cell receptor (beta chain) with its context. Its antigen is currently unknown. This CDR3 has 16 amino acids. Germline V gene data show CDR1 as SGHDN and CDR2 as FVKESK. Germline trimming cut 0 bases from V and 5 bases from J; bases unmatched to any gene: 9. TCRB transcripts that were expressed got sequenced, as all of the isolated RNA had been reverse transcribed. Assay used: immunoSEQ multiplex PCR; TCRdb lists only in-frame clones, some missing. The sample consists of some 660,000 clones, roughly an eighth of them appearing once. This record comes from a study of beta chain features in type 1 diabetes. Study-wide findings and caveats: Type 1 diabetes patients had moderately but significantly shorter TCRB CDR3s in all four CD4+ subsets.

This sequence originates from a man younger than 30 with type 1 diabetes. J is TRBJ2-5 and V is TRBV14; 7 bases agree with TRBD1. The sequencing sample was made of naive CD4+ T cells from blood. CDR3 coding DNA: TGTGCCAGCAGCCAAGATAGAAGGGGGCGTTGGGAGACCCAGTACTTC. The encoded protein is CASSQDRRGRWETQYF.